Detailed here is one T cell receptor beta chain. Trimming removed 6 bases from V and 7 bases from J; junction bases left unmatched: 6. Germline V gene lookup returns CDR1 MNHNY and CDR2 SVGAGI (reference sequence). The CDR3 length is 14 residues. This entry comes from a study of control samples from healthy donors and cancer patients. Generated by immunoSEQ multiplex PCR, the TCRdb table keeps only in-frame clones and is missing some. The sample contains 150,000 to 200,000 clones, roughly 89% of which appear only once. The rearrangement uses TRBV6-6 and TRBJ2-2, with TRBD1 matching 9 bases. The TCR was taken from a woman between 45 and 65 years old in good health. The specimen was blood. The CDR3 loop is CASRRDREVGELFF. The CDR3 nucleotides are TGTGCCAGCAGGAGGGACAGGGAGGTCGGGGAGCTGTTTTTT.